The text below deals with one T cell receptor (beta chain). Its antigen remains unknown. This record comes from a study of T cells after posttransplantation cyclophosphamide. Study-level points and caveats: Later post-transplant blood repertoires were often dominated by donor CD8+ memory clones. TRB clonality was highly associated with recipient CMV seropositivity and reactivation. Skin or GI-infiltrating T cells shared few TRB sequences with blood.

Sequenced by immunoSEQ multiplex PCR; TCRdb stores in-frame clones only, minus some. The repertoire consists of some 11,000 clones, none detected only once. Cyclophosphamide on days +3 and +4 followed busulfan-fludarabine conditioning and a marrow graft. From germline, CDR1 is SGDLS and CDR2 YYNGEE. The germline V and J ends were trimmed by 0 bases and 1 base, with 11 bases remaining between them. The CDR3 length is 15 residues. The chain joins TRBV9 to TRBJ2-7; D might be TRBD2 (6 bases). This receptor was taken from a female patient in her forties or fifties who received an allogeneic stem cell transplant from a related donor, was CMV-positive, and had acute GVHD only. Some T cells may be graft donor cells. The sequences come from PBMCs, collected after allogeneic stem cell transplant with posttransplant cyclophosphamide. The CDR3 here is CASSVAGGASYEQYF. In DNA, the CDR3 is TGTGCCAGCAGCGTAGCTGGCGGGGCGTCCTACGAGCAGTACTTC. The full variable domain, in which reference TRBV9 and TRBJ2-7 provide the parts outside the CDR3, is DSGVTQTPKHLITATGQRVTLRCSPRSGDLSVYWYQQSLDQGLQFLIQYYNGEERAKGNILERFSAQQFPDLHSELNLSSLELGDSALYFCASSVAGGASYEQYFGPGTRLTVT.